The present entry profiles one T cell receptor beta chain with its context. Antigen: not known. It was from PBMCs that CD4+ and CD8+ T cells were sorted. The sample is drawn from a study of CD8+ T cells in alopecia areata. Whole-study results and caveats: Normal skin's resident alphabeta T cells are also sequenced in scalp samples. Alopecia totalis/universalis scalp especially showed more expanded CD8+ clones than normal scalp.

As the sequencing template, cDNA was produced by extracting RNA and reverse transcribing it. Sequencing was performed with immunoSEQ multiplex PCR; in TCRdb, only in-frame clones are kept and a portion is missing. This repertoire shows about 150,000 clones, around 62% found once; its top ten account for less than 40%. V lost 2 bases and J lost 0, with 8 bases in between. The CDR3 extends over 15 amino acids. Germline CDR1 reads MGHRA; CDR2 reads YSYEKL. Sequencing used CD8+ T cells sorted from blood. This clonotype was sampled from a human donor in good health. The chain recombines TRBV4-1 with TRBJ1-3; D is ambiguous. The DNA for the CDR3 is TGCGCCAGCAGCCAAAAGATGTTCTCTGGAAACACCATATATTTT. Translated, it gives CASSQKMFSGNTIYF.